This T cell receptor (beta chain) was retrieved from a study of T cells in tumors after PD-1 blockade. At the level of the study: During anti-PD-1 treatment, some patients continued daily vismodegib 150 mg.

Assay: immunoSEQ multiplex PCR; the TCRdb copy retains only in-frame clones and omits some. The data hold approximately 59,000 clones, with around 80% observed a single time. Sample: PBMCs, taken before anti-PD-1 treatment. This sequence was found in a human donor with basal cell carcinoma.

The CDR3 spells CASSQDLKRVQTQYF. In DNA, the CDR3 is TGTGCCAGCAGCCAAGATCTGAAAAGGGTTCAGACCCAGTACTTC. The V and J genes are TRBV3-1 (or the pseudogene TRBV3-2) and TRBJ2-5; no clear D gene. Trimming pared 0 bases from V and 6 bases from J, leaving 14 bases between. The length of the CDR3 is 15 residues. Germline CDR1 is LGHDT and CDR2 is YNNKEL (reference sequence).